This T cell receptor (beta chain) was profiled in a study of T-cell reconstitution after alpha-beta-depleted transplantation in children. The CDR3 extends over 14 amino acids. The V end lost 5 bases, the J end lost 4 bases, and 14 bases lay between the germline ends. Germline V gene sequence: CDR1 KGHSH, CDR2 LQKENI. Preparing the TCRbeta library involved the use of unique molecular identifiers. MiXCR, run by TCRdb on the PCR reads, gives a single entry per CDR3 protein. The sample has over 70,000 distinct CDR3 sequences, 9% to 15% seen once. This chain links TRBV18 with TRBJ2-5; D is perhaps TRBD2 (6 bases). The source is a human donor who donated a stem cell graft to a child with inherited bone marrow failure. The material sequenced was PBMCs from the stem cell graft donor, taken from the stem cell graft. CDR3 DNA: TGTGCCAGCTCATCGGAGGGGAGTACAGAGACCCAGTACTTC. The encoded protein is CASSSEGSTETQYF. Full variable domain (missing parts from reference TRBV18 and TRBJ2-5): NAGVMQNPRHLVRRRGQEARLRCSPMKGHSHVYWYRQLPEEGLKFMVYLQKENIIDESGMPKERFSAEFPKEGPSILRIQQVVRGDSAAYFCASSSEGSTETQYFGPGTRLLVL.